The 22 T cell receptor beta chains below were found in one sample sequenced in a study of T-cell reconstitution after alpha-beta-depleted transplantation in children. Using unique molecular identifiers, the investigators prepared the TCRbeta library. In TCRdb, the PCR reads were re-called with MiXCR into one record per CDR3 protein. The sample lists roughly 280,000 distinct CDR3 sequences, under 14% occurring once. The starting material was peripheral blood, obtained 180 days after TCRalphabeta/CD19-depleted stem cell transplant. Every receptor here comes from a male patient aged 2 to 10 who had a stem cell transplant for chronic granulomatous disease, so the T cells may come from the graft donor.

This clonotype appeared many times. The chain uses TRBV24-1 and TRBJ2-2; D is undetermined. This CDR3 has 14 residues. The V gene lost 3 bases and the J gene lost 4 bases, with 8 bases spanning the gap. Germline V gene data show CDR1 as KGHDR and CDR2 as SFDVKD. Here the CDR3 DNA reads TGTGCCACCAGTGATGTGACTGGCACCGGGGAGCTGTTTTTT. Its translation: CATSDVTGTGELFF.

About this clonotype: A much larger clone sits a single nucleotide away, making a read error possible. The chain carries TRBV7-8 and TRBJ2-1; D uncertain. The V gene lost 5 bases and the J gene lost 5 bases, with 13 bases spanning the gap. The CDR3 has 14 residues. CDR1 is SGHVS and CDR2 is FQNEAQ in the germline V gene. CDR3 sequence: CASSPGPVNNEQFF. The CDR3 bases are TGTGCCAGCAGCCCCGGACCAGTTAACAATGAGCAGTTCTTC. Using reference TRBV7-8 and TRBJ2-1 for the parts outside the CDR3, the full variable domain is GAGVSQSPRYKVAKRGQDVALRCDPISGHVSLFWYQQALGQGPEFLTYFQNEAQLDKSGLPSDRFFAERPEGSVSTLKIQRTQQEDSAVYLCASSPGPVNNEQFFGPGTRLTVL.

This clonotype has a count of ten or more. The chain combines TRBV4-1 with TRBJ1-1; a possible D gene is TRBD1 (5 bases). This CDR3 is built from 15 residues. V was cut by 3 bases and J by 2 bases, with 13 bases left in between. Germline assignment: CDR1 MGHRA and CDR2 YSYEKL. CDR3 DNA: TGCGCCAGCAGCCATTATCGCCAGGGCAACACTGAAGCTTTCTTT. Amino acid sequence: CASSHYRQGNTEAFF.

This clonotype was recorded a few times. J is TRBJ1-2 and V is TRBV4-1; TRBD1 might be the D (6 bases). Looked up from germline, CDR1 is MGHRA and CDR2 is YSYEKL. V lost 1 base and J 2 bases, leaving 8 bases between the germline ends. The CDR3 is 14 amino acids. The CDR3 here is CASSQADRNYGYTF. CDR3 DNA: TGCGCCAGCAGCCAAGCAGACAGGAACTATGGCTACACCTTC.

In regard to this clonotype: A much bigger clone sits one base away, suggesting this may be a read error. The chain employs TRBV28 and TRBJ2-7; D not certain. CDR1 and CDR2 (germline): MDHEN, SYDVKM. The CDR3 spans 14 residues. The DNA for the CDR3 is TGTGCCAGCACCCGAGCCCCGATTTCCTGCGAGCAGTACTTC. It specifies CASTRAPISCEQYF.

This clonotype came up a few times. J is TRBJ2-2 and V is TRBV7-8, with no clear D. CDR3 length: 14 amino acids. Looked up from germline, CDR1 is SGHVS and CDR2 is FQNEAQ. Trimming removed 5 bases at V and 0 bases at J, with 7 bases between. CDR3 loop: CASSPNPNTGELFF. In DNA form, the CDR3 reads TGTGCCAGCAGCCCTAATCCGAACACCGGGGAGCTGTTTTTT.

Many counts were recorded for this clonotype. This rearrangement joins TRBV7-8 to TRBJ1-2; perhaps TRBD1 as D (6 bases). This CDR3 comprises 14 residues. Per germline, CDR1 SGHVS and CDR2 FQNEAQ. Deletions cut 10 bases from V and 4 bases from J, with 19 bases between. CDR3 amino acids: CATYPTGTTYGYTF. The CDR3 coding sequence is TGTGCCACCTATCCAACTGGGACAACCTATGGCTACACCTTC.

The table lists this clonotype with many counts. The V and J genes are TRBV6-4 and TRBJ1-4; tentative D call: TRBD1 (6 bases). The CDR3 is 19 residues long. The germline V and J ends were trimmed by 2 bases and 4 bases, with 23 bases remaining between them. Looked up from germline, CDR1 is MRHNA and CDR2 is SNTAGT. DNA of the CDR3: TGTGCCAGCAGTGACGGGAGTCAGGGGCGCCAGCCATTTAATGAAAAACTGTTTTTT. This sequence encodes CASSDGSQGRQPFNEKLFF.

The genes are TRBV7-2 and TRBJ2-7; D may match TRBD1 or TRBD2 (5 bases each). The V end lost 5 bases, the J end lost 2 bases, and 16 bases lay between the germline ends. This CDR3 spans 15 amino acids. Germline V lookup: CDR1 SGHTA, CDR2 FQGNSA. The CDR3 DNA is TGTGCCAGCAGCGTGACACGGGGCCTAACCTACGAGCAGTACTTC. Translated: CASSVTRGLTYEQYF.

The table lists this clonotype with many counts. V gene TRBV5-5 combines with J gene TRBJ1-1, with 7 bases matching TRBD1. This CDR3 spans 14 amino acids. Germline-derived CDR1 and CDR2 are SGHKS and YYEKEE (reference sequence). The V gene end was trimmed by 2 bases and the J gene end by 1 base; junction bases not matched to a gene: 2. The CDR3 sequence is CASSFPGGNTEAFF. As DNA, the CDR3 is TGTGCCAGCAGCTTCCCAGGGGGGAACACTGAAGCTTTCTTT.

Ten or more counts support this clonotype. The CDR3 sequence is CSARDPLSSYEQYF. The CDR3 DNA follows: TGCAGTGCTAGAGATCCGTTGTCCTCCTACGAGCAGTACTTC. The chain is built from TRBV20-1 and TRBJ2-7; D unresolved. CDR1 is DFQATT, CDR2 SNEGSKA, per germline (reference sequence). CDR3 length: 14 amino acids. Trimming left V 0 bases short and J 0 bases short, with 9 bases between.

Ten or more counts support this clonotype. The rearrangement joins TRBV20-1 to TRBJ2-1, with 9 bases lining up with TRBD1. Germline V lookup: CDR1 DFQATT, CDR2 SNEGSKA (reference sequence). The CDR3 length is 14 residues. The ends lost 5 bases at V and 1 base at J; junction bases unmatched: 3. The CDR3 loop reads CSAFGQGSYNEQFF. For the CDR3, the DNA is TGCAGTGCTTTCGGACAGGGGTCCTACAATGAGCAGTTCTTC.

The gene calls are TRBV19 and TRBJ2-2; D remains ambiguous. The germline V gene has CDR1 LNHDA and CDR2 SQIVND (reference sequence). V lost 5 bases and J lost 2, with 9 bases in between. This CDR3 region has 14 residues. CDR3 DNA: TGTGCCAGTAGTGTCGACACTAACACCGGGGAGCTGTTTTTT. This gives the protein CASSVDTNTGELFF.

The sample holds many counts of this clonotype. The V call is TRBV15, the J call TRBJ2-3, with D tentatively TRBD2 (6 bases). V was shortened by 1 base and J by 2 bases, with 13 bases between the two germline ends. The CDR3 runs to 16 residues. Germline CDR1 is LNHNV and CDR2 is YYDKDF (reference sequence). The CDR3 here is CATSRAVGGLTDTQYF. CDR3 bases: TGTGCCACCAGCAGAGCGGTGGGAGGCCTCACAGATACGCAGTATTTT.

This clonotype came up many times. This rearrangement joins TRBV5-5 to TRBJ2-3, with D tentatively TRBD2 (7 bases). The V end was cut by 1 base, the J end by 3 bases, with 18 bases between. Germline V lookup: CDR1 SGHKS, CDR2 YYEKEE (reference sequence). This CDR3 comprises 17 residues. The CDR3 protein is CASSLWGGRGWTDTQYF. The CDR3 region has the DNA TGTGCCAGCAGCTTGTGGGGGGGGAGGGGGTGGACAGATACGCAGTATTTT.

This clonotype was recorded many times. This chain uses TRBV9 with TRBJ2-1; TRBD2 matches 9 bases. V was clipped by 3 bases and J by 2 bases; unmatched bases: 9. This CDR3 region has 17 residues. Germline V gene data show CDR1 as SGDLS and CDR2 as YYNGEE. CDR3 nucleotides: TGTGCCAGCAGCGGATCCATGGGCGGGAGGGCCTACAATGAGCAGTTCTTC. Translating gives CASSGSMGGRAYNEQFF.

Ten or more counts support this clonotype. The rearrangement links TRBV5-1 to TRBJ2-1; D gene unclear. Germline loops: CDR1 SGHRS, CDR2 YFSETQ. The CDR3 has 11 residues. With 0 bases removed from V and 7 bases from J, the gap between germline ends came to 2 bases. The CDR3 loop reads CASSLENEQFF. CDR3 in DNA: TGCGCCAGCAGCTTGGAAAATGAGCAGTTCTTC.

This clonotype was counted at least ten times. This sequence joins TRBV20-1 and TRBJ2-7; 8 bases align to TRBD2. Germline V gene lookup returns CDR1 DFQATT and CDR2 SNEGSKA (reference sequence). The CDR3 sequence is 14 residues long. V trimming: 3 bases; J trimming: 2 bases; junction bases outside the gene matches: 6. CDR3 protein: CSASLLAAAYEQYF. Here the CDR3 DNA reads TGCAGTGCTAGCCTACTAGCGGCCGCCTACGAGCAGTACTTC.

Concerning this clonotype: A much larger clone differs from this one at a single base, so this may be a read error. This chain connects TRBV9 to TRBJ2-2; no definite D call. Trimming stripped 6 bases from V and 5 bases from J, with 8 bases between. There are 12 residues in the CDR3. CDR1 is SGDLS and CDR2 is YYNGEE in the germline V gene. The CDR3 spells CASTEETGELFF. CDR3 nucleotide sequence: TGTGCCAGCACCGAAGAAACCGGGGAGCTGTTTTTT.

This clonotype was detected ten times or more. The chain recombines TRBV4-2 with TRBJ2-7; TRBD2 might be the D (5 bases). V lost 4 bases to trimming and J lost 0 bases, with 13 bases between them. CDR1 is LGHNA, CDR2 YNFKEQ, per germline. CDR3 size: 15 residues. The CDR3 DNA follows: TGTGCCAGCAGCCCAACCGGGGAAAGCTCCTACGAGCAGTACTTC. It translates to CASSPTGESSYEQYF.

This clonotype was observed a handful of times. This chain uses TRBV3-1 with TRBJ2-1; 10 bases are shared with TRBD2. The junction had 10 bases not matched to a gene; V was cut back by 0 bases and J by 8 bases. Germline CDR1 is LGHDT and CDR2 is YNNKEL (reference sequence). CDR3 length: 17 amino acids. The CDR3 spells CASSQDWTSGVTDEQFF. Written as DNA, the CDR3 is TGTGCCAGCAGCCAAGATTGGACTAGCGGAGTGACCGATGAGCAGTTCTTC.

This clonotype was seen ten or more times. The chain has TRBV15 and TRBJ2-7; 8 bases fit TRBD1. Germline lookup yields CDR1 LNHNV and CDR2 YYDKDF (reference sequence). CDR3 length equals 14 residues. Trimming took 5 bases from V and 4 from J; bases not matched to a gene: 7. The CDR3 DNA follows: TGTGCCACCAGCCCCGGACAGGGTGGATACGAGCAGTACTTC. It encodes CATSPGQGGYEQYF.